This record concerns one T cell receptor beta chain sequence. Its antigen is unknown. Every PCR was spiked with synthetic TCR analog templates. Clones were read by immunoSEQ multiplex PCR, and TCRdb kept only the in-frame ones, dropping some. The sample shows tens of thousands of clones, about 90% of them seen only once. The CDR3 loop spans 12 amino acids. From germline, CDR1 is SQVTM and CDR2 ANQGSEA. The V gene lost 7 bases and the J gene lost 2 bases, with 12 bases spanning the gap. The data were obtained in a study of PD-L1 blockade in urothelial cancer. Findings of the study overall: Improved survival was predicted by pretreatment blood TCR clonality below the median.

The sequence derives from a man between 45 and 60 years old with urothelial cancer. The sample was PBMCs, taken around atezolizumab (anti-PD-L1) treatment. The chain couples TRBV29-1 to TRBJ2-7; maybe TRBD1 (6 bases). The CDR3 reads CSAVDSTYEQYF. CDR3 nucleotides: TGCAGCGCCGTGGACAGTACCTACGAGCAGTACTTC.